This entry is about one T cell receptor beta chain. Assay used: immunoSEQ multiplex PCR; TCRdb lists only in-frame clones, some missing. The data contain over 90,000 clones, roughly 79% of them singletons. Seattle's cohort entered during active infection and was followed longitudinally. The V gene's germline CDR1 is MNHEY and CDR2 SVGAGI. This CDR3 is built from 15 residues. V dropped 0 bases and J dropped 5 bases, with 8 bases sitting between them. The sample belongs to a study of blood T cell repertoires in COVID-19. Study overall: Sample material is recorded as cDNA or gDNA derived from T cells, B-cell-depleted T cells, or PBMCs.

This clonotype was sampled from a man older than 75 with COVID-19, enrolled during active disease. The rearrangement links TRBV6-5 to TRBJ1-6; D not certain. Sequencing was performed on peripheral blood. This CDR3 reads CASSYSRLNNSPLHF. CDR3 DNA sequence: TGTGCCAGCAGTTACTCGCGACTGAATAATTCACCCCTCCACTTT.